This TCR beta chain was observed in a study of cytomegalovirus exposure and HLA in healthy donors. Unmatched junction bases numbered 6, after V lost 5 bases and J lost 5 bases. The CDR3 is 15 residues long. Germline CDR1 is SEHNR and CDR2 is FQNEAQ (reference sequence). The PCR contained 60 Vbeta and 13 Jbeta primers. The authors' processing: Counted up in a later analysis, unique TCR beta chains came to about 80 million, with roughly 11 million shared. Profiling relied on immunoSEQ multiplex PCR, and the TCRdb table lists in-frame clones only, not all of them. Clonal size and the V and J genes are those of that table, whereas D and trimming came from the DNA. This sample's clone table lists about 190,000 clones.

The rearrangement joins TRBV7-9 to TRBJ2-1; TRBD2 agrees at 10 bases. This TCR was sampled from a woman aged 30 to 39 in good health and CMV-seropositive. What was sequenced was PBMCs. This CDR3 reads CASSKLAGQDNEQFF. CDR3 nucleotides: TGTGCCAGCAGCAAACTAGCGGGGCAGGACAATGAGCAGTTCTTC.